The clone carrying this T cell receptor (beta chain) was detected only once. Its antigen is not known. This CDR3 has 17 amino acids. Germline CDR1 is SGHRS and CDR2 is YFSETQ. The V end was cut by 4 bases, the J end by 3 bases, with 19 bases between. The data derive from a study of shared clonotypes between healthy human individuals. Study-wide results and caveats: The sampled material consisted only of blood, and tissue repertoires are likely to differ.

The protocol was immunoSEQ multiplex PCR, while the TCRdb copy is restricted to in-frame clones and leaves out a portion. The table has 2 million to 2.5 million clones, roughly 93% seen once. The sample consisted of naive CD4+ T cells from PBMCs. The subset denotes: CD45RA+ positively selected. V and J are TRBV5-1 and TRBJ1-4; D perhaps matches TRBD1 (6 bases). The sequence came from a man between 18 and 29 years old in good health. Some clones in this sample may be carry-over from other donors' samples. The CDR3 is CASSPGQLAAPNEKLFF. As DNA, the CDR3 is TGCGCCAGCAGCCCCGGACAGCTTGCAGCTCCTAATGAAAAACTGTTTTTT.